The text below deals with one T cell receptor beta chain. Data came from immunoSEQ multiplex PCR; TCRdb stores just in-frame clones and leaves some out. The sample lists about 250,000 clones, about nine tenths occurring once. The data originate from a study of blood T cell repertoires in COVID-19. The CDR3 is made up of 12 amino acids. Deletions cut 7 bases from V and 9 bases from J, with 13 bases between. In germline, CDR1 is SNHLY, CDR2 FYNNEI. The sequenced sample consisted of PBMCs or T cells enriched from blood (not recorded which). This TCR was recovered from a man in his forties or fifties who had recovered from COVID-19. The chain combines TRBV2 with TRBJ2-1; D gene unclear. The CDR3, as DNA: TGTGCCAGCACGTTGATATCGGGTGAGCAGTTCTTC. This translates into CASTLISGEQFF.